This TCR beta chain was found in a study of shared clonotypes between healthy human individuals. The germline gives CDR1 SGHRS, CDR2 YFSETQ. The CDR3 runs 14 residues. V gave up 0 bases and J gave up 0 bases, with 7 bases separating them. Naive CD8 populations comprised CD45RO-negative cells positively selected for CCR7, excluding terminally differentiated effector memory CD45RA+ cells. Sequencing used immunoSEQ multiplex PCR; TCRdb keeps in-frame clones, though not all of them. The sample contains 2 million to 2.5 million clones, under 95% of which appear only once. On this clone itself: The identical CDR3 is also encoded by other nucleotide sequences in the sample.

The sequenced sample consisted of naive CD8+ T cells from PBMCs. This TCR was recovered from a young man in good health. Some clones in this sample may be carry-over from other donors' samples. This chain connects TRBV5-1 to TRBJ2-7; no clear D. The CDR3 nucleotides are TGCGCCAGCAGCTTGGGGGGTCCCTCCTACGAGCAGTACTTC. Translation gives CASSLGGPSYEQYF. The complete variable domain, with remaining parts taken from reference TRBV5-1 and TRBJ2-7, reads KAGVTQTPRYLIKTRGQQVTLSCSPISGHRSVSWYQQTPGQGLQFLFEYFSETQRNKGNFPGRFSGRQFSNSRSEMNVSTLELGDSALYLCASSLGGPSYEQYFGPGTRLTVT.